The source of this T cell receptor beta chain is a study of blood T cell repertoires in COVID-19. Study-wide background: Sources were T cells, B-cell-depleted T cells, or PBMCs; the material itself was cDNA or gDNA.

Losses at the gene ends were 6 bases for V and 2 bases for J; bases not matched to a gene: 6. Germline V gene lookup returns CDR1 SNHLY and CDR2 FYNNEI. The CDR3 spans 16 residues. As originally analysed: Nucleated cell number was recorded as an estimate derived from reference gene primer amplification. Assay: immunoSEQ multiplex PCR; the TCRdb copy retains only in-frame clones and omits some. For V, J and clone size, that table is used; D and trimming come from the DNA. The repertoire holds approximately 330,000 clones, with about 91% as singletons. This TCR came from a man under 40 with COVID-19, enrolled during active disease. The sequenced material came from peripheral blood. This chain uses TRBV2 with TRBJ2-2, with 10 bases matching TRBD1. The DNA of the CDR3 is TGTGCCAGCAGGACAGGGGGCTCTCGTAACACCGGGGAGCTGTTTTTT. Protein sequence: CASRTGGSRNTGELFF.